What follows is one T cell receptor beta chain and its context. What it recognizes is unknown. Reverse transcription of extracted RNA yielded cDNA, which provided the sequencing template. Measured with immunoSEQ multiplex PCR; TCRdb has only the in-frame clones, and not every one. The sample yields about 180,000 clones, roughly 46% seen once. Germline CDR1 SNHLY, CDR2 FYNNEI. The V end lost 2 bases, the J end lost 6 bases, and 10 bases lay between the germline ends. The CDR3 runs 13 residues. This sample was included in a study of CD8+ T cells in alopecia areata. The treatment was: oral pan-JAK inhibitor, 5-10 mg twice daily. Findings and limits, study-wide: Under tofacitinib, fewer expanded CD8+ clones appeared among the top 100 scalp clones. There were many expanded lesional clones persisting in scalp and blood during tofacitinib.

The source is a human donor with alopecia areata. The sequencing here drew on CD8+ T cells sorted from blood, taken around week 53, from a patient treated with tofacitinib. This chain links TRBV2 with TRBJ1-1; D gene ambiguous. The CDR3 sequence: CASSEMRGAEAFF. CDR3 bases: TGTGCCAGCAGTGAAATGAGAGGCGCTGAAGCTTTCTTT.